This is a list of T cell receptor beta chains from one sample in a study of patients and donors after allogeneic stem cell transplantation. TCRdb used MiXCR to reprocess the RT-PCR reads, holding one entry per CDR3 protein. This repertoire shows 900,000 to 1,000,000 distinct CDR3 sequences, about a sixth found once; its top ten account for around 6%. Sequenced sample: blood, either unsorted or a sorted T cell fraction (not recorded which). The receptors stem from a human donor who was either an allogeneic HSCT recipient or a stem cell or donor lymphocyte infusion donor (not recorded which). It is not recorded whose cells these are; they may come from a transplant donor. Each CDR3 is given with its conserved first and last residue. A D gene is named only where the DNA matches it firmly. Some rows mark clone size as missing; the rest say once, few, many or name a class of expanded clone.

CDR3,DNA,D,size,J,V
CASSQVGLAGGAYEQFF,TGTGCCAGCAGCCAAGTAGGCTTAGCGGGGGGGGCTTATGAGCAGTTCTTC,TRBD2,NA,TRBJ2-1,TRBV4-2
CSARDRRGPGQPQHF,TGCAGTGCTAGAGATCGGCGGGGGCCGGGGCAGCCCCAGCATTTT,NA,few,TRBJ1-5,TRBV20-1
CASSLTPRRITNTGELFF,TGCGCCAGCAGCTTGACTCCCAGGAGGATAACGAACACCGGGGAGCTGTTTTTT,NA,many,TRBJ2-2,TRBV5-1
CASRPSGERGETQYF,TGTGCCAGCAGGCCTTCGGGGGAGCGGGGTGAGACCCAGTACTTC,TRBD2,few,TRBJ2-5,TRBV7-9
CASSVDRQNTEAFF,TGTGCCAGCAGTGTCGACAGACAGAACACTGAAGCTTTCTTT,NA,NA,TRBJ1-1,TRBV27
CASSPYTGATNEKLFF,TGTGCCAGCAGTCCTTATACAGGGGCAACTAATGAAAAACTGTTTTTT,TRBD1,many,TRBJ1-4,TRBV28
CASSLKGSGYSNQPQHF,TGTGCCAGCAGTTTAAAGGGGTCGGGTTATAGCAATCAGCCCCAGCATTTT,NA,many,TRBJ1-5,TRBV12-3/TRBV12-4
CSVVSPQYGSYNEQFF,TGCAGCGTTGTGTCCCCCCAGTATGGCTCCTACAATGAGCAGTTCTTC,NA,many,TRBJ2-1,TRBV29-1
CSVEQGRTGELFF,TGCAGCGTTGAACAGGGTCGCACCGGGGAGCTGTTTTTT,NA,NA,TRBJ2-2,TRBV29-1
CASSPLFRKSGIPYEQYF,TGCGCCAGCAGCCCCCTTTTTCGAAAGAGCGGGATCCCCTACGAGCAGTACTTC,TRBD2,few,TRBJ2-7,TRBV4-1
CASSLGGDQPETQYF,TGTGCCAGCAGCTTGGGAGGGGACCAGCCGGAGACCCAGTACTTC,TRBD2,NA,TRBJ2-5,TRBV11-3
CASSYPGQSQEKLFF,TGTGCCAGCAGTTACCCGGGTCAGAGCCAAGAAAAACTGTTTTTT,NA,NA,TRBJ1-4,TRBV6-5
CASSGRDTGNTEAFF,TGTGCCAGCAGTGGGCGGGACACGGGGAACACTGAAGCTTTCTTT,NA,few,TRBJ1-1,TRBV12-3/TRBV12-4
CASTFNEKLFF,TGTGCCAGCACCTTCAATGAAAAACTGTTTTTT,NA,many,TRBJ1-4,TRBV12-3/TRBV12-4
CASSLMPGQGATEAFF,TGTGCCAGCAGCTTGATGCCGGGACAGGGGGCCACTGAAGCTTTCTTT,TRBD1,few,TRBJ1-1,TRBV5-5
CASSPGGGAYGYTF,TGTGCCAGCAGCCCAGGCGGGGGCGCCTATGGCTACACCTTC,NA,few,TRBJ1-2,TRBV7-9
CASSQRGDGTGELFF,TGTGCCAGCAGCCAACGGGGGGACGGCACCGGGGAGCTGTTTTTT,TRBD2,NA,TRBJ2-2,TRBV4-2
CASSLGQSHEQFF,TGTGCCAGCAGTTTGGGACAGTCCCACGAGCAGTTCTTC,TRBD1,NA,TRBJ2-1,TRBV6-5
CSVYSGANVLTF,TGCAGCGTTTACTCTGGGGCCAACGTCCTGACTTTC,NA,few,TRBJ2-6,TRBV29-1
CASSRYRGIEQGHTEAFF,TGTGCCAGCAGTCGGTATCGTGGCATAGAACAGGGACACACTGAAGCTTTCTTT,NA,few,TRBJ1-1,TRBV6-1
CASSKGLSLAGRTDTQYF,TGTGCCAGCAGCAAAGGCCTCTCACTAGCGGGGCGAACAGATACGCAGTATTTT,NA,NA,TRBJ2-3,TRBV21-1
CASSQSGFQPQHF,TGCGCCAGCAGCCAGTCAGGGTTTCAGCCCCAGCATTTT,NA,few,TRBJ1-5,TRBV4-3
CASSQDQGLAVQNEQFF,TGTGCCAGCAGCCAAGATCAGGGACTAGCGGTACAGAATGAGCAGTTCTTC,TRBD2,NA,TRBJ2-1,TRBV4-2
CATSRDGTSGNIEQFF,TGTGCCACCAGCAGGGATGGGACTAGCGGGAATATTGAGCAGTTCTTC,TRBD2,few,TRBJ2-1,TRBV15
CASSYSQGPYEQYF,TGTGCCAGCAGTTACTCCCAGGGACCCTACGAGCAGTACTTC,NA,NA,TRBJ2-7,TRBV6-5
CASSYEGHTGELFF,TGCGCCAGCAGCTATGAGGGGCACACCGGGGAGCTGTTTTTT,NA,few,TRBJ2-2,TRBV5-1
CASSPRQGAWNTEAFF,TGTGCCAGCAGTCCTCGACAGGGGGCGTGGAACACTGAAGCTTTCTTT,TRBD1,few,TRBJ1-1,TRBV6-1
CASSLARGSEAFF,TGTGCCAGCAGCTTAGCGCGCGGCAGTGAAGCTTTCTTT,NA,NA,TRBJ1-1,TRBV7-6
CASSPGTNIQYF,TGTGCCAGCAGCCCAGGGACAAATATTCAGTACTTC,NA,NA,TRBJ2-4,TRBV11-2
CASSLTSGGLEQFF,TGTGCCAGCAGCCTAACTAGCGGGGGCCTTGAGCAGTTCTTC,TRBD2,NA,TRBJ2-1,TRBV7-2
CASSLELGVWAYGYTF,TGCGCCAGCAGCTTGGAGTTAGGAGTGTGGGCCTATGGCTACACCTTC,NA,NA,TRBJ1-2,TRBV5-1
CASSPGTGSELFF,TGTGCCAGCTCACCAGGGACCGGATCGGAACTGTTTTTT,NA,NA,TRBJ1-4,TRBV18
CASSRLAGTETQYF,TGTGCCAGCAGCAGATTAGCGGGAACAGAGACCCAGTACTTC,TRBD2,few,TRBJ2-5,TRBV3-1
CASSLIGGELFF,TGTGCCAGCAGCTTAATTGGCGGGGAGCTGTTTTTT,NA,few,TRBJ2-2,TRBV7-6
CASSLWLSRGHNEQFF,TGCGCCAGCAGCTTGTGGCTGTCGCGGGGACACAATGAGCAGTTCTTC,NA,many,TRBJ2-1,TRBV5-1
CASSLVAGGPRDTQYF,TGTGCCAGCAGCTTAGTCGCGGGGGGGCCGAGGGATACGCAGTATTTT,TRBD2,NA,TRBJ2-3,TRBV11-2
CASSRIQGPGANVLTF,TGTGCCAGCTCACGGATACAGGGGCCTGGGGCCAACGTCCTGACTTTC,TRBD1,few,TRBJ2-6,TRBV18
CASSPQEGASTDTQYF,TGCGCCAGCAGCCCCCAGGAGGGGGCCAGCACAGATACGCAGTATTTT,NA,NA,TRBJ2-3,TRBV4-1
CASSLSWTGALSDIQYF,TGTGCCAGCAGTTTATCGTGGACAGGGGCCCTCTCCGACATTCAGTACTTC,TRBD1,many,TRBJ2-4,TRBV27
CASSLELSSSGANVLTF,TGTGCCAGCAGTTTGGAACTGTCAAGCTCTGGGGCCAACGTCCTGACTTTC,NA,NA,TRBJ2-6,TRBV12-3/TRBV12-4
CASSLVAGVREQFF,TGTGCCAGCAGCTTAGTTGCGGGAGTACGTGAGCAGTTCTTC,TRBD2,NA,TRBJ2-1,TRBV11-2
CASSLAGTETYEQYF,TGTGCCAGCAGCTTAGCCGGGACTGAAACCTACGAGCAGTACTTC,NA,few,TRBJ2-7,TRBV7-9
CASSQGSGGYNEQFF,TGTGCCAGCAGCCAAGGCTCGGGAGGGTACAATGAGCAGTTCTTC,TRBD2,few,TRBJ2-1,TRBV4-2
CSVVDFGSIGRELGSYNEQFF,TGCAGCGTGGTTGACTTTGGATCGATCGGGCGGGAGCTAGGCTCCTACAATGAGCAGTTCTTC,TRBD2,NA,TRBJ2-1,TRBV29-1
CSARAPLGTDTQYF,TGCAGTGCTAGAGCCCCCCTTGGCACAGATACGCAGTATTTT,NA,few,TRBJ2-3,TRBV20-1
CASSEDGTNEKLFF,TGCGCCAGCAGCGAGGACGGCACTAATGAAAAACTGTTTTTT,NA,few,TRBJ1-4,TRBV5-1
CASSLGGQGPTGELFF,TGTGCCAGCAGCTTAGGAGGACAGGGACCCACCGGGGAGCTGTTTTTT,TRBD1,many,TRBJ2-2,TRBV7-9